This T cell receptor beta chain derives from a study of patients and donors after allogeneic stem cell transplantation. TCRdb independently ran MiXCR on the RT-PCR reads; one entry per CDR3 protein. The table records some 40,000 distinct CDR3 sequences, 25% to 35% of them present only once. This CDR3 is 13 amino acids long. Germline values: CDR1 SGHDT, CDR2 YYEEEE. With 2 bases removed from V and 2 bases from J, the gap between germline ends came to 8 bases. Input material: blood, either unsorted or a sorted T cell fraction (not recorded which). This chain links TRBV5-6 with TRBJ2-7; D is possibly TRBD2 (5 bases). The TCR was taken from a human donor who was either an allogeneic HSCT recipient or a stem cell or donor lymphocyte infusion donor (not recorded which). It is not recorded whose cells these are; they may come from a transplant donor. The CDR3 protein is CASSFQRPYEQYF. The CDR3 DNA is TGTGCCAGCAGCTTTCAGCGGCCCTACGAGCAGTACTTC.